This paragraph covers one T cell receptor beta chain sequence. It has no known antigen specificity. The sample holds no much larger clone one base away, and base qualities are not on file. This record belongs to a study of blood T cells in healthy people across ages (dated by TCRdb to the mid-2010s). Study-wide context: Template switching captured roughly one uniquely barcoded TCR beta cDNA molecule per two T cells in model experiments. The study measured age-related changes in TCR beta repertoire diversity using deep sequencing normalized with unique cDNA molecular identifiers. The donors were split into four age groups: young (average about 16 years), middle-aged (about 40), aged (62) and long-lived (under 85). To avoid experimental bias, donors of different ages were distributed randomly across sequencing lanes. For two donors (one aged 18 to 29 and one aged 80 or older), the study analyzed two additional independent replicas of 1 million unique cDNA reads from the same blood draw. Summary of the overall study and its limitations: Because donor CMV infection status was unknown, age-related changes in expanded clonotypes were potentially confounded. Observed TCR beta diversity per million T cells fell roughly linearly with age, and a significant reduction was already apparent by age around 44. Because profiling used bulk unsorted PBMCs, naive and antigen-experienced compartments could not be compared conclusively. The percentage of naive T cells measured by flow cytometry correlated strongly with observed TCR beta diversity. Estimates of total diversity based on one million sequenced T cells were regarded as lower bounds and as underestimates. The long-lived group showed more naive CD4+ T cells, fewer expanded clones and increased TCR diversity than the aged group, suggesting age selection.

Libraries were prepared through 5' RACE. The reads were generated on an Illumina HiSeq 2500. A second roughly 6 to 11 cycle PCR used a sample-barcoded 5' primer and a J-beta primer mix. Each TCR beta cDNA molecule received a unique molecular identifier from a template-switch 5' adaptor carrying 12 random nucleotides. Each sample yielded at least 3 million CDR3-containing paired-end reads. All of the RNA was converted into first-strand cDNA using the Mint cDNA synthesis kit, with a TRBC-specific oligonucleotide serving as the primer. All cDNA was treated with uracil-DNA glycosylase and then went through a first 18-cycle PCR with the universal primers M1SS and BC2_uni_R. The paper's processing steps were these. For normalization, 1 million high-quality reads were randomly selected from each sample, with every read carrying a distinct molecular identifier. Reads sharing molecular identifiers were discarded rather than binned into consensus sequences. CDR3 identification, clonotype clustering and error correction used MiTCR with a Q25 quality threshold and the strictest error-elimination algorithm. A nonparametric unseen species model with Euler transformation was used to estimate lower-bound total TCR beta diversity. TCRdb redid the processing of the public reads, applying fastp at Q25 and MiXCR, and retained in-frame beta chains. All rows with the same CDR3 protein become a single entry with the most common DNA and genes. TCRdb's processing, not the authors', yielded these V and J calls. The sample profile shows about a million distinct CDR3 sequences; roughly 52% of them were found once. Around 15% of the sample is held by the ten biggest clonotypes.

Spanning cysteine to phenylalanine, the CDR3 consists of 16 amino acids. The retained sequence is limited to the CDR3, 48 bases, with the frame set at the first base. The junction shows trimming of 0 bases on V and 2 bases on J, and the gene matches do not reach 4 bases of it. CDR1 and CDR2 are read off the germline V gene as MGHRA and YSYEKL. Systemically healthy Caucasian individuals from Russia, around 39 in total and aged about 6 to 100 years, were included as donors. Each donor gave ten milliliters of peripheral blood, collected into EDTA-treated Vacutainer tubes. Ficoll-Paque density-gradient centrifugation was used to isolate PBMCs, with at least 6 million obtained per sample. Trizol reagent was used to extract total RNA from the PBMCs, yielding at least 5.5 micrograms per sample. Naive CD45RAhigh/CD27high T cell percentages were measured by flow cytometry on a PBMC aliquot from every donor.

Sample: blood. The origin of this receptor is a man younger than 45 in good health. The V and J segments used are TRBV4-1 and TRBJ2-5; TRBD2 aligns with 9 central bases. The DNA is TGCGCCAGCAGCCAAGATCTAGCGGGGATTCAAGAGACCCAGTACTTC. Protein translation: CASSQDLAGIQETQYF.